This TCR beta chain comes out of a study of control samples from healthy donors and cancer patients. This clone appeared a single time. Sequencing used immunoSEQ multiplex PCR; TCRdb keeps in-frame clones, though not all of them. The sample lists 55,000 to 70,000 clones; almost 90% were seen once. The V segment lost 1 base and the J segment 9 bases; nucleotides outside the gene matches: 9. Germline loops: CDR1 WNHNN, CDR2 SYGVQD (reference sequence). This CDR3 comprises 16 residues. The origin of this receptor is a man aged 55 to 70 with colorectal cancer. This sequence joins TRBV10-1 and TRBJ2-1; TRBD2 aligns across 10 bases. Sequenced material: PBMCs. The CDR3 bases are TGCGCCAGCAGTGAGTTGAGAATAGCGGGGGGTAGTGAGCAGTTCTTC. As protein: CASSELRIAGGSEQFF.